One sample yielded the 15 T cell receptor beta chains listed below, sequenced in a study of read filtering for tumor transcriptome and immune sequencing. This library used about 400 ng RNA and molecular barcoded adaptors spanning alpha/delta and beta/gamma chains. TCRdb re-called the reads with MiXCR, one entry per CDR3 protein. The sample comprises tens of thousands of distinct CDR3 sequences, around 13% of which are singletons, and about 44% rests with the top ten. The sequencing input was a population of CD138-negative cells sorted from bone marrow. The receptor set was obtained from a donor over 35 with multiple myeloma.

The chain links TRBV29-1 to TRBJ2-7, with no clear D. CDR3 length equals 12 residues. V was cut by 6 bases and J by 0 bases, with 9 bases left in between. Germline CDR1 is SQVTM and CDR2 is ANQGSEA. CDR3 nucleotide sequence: TGCAGCGTAGTCAAGAGCTCCTACGAGCAGTACTTC. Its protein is CSVVKSSYEQYF.

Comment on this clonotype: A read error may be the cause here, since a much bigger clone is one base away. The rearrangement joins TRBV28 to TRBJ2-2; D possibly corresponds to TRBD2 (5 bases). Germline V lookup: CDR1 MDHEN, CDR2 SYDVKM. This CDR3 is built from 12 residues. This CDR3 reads CASSSGFGELLF. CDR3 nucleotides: TGTGCCAGCAGTTCTGGTTTTGGGGAGCTGCTTTTT.

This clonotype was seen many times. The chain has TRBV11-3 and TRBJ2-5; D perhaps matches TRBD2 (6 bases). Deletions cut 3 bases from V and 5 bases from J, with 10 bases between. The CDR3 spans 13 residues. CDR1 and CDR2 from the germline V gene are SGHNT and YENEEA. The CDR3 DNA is TGTGCCAGCAGCTTCGGAGGGCACGAGACCCAGTACTTC. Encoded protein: CASSFGGHETQYF. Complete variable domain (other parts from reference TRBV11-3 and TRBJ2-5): EAGVVQSPRYKIIEKKQPVAFWCNPISGHNTLYWYLQNLGQGPELLIRYENEEAVDDSQLPKDRFSAERLKGVDSTLKIQPAELGDSAVYLCASSFGGHETQYFGPGTRLLVL.

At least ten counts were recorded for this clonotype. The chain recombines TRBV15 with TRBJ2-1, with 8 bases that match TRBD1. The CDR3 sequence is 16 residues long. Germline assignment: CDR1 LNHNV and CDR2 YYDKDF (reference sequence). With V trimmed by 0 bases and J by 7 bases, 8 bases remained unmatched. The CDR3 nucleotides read TGTGCCACCAGCAGAGAAAGGCGGACAGGGCCGAATGAGCAGTTCTTC. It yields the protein CATSRERRTGPNEQFF.

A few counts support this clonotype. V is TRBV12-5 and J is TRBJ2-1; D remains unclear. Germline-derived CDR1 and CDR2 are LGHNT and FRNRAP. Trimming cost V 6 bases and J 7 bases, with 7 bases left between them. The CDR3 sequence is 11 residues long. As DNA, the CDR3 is TGTGCTAGTGGCAAAGGGAATGAGCAGTTCTTC. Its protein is CASGKGNEQFF.

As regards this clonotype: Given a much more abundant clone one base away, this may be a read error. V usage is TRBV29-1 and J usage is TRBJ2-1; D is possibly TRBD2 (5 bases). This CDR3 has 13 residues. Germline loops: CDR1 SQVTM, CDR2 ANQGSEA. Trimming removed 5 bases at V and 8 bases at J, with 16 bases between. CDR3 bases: TGCAGCGTTCTGGCGGGCCTTCGCGATGAGCAGTTCTTC. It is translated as CSVLAGLRDEQFF.

The DNA for the CDR3 is TGTGCCTGGAGGGAATCAGCCGGGGAGCTGTTTTTT. Protein sequence: CAWRESAGELFF. The chain is built from TRBV30 and TRBJ2-2; D not certain. V was shortened by 3 bases and J by 6 bases, with 8 bases between the two germline ends. Germline CDR1 and CDR2: GTSNPN and SVGIG (reference sequence). The CDR3 contains 12 residues.

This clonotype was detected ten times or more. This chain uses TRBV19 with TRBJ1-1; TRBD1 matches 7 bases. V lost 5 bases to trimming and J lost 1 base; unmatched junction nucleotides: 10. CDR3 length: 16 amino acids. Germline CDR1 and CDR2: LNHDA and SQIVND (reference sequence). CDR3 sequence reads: CASSQGGGWGNTEAFF. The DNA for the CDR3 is TGTGCCAGTAGTCAGGGGGGGGGATGGGGGAACACTGAAGCTTTCTTT.

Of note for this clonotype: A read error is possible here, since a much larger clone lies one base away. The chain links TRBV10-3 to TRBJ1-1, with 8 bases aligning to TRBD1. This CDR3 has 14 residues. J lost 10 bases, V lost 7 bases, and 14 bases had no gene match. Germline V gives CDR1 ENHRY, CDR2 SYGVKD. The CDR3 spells CAIMSPFQGAGAFF. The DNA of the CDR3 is TGTGCCATCATGAGCCCCTTCCAGGGGGCAGGAGCTTTCTTT.

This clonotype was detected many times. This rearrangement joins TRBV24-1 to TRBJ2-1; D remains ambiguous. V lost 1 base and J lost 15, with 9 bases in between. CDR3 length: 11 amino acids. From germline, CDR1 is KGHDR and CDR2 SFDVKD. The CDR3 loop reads CATSDFSRLFF. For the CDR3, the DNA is TGTGCCACCAGTGATTTTTCTAGGTTGTTCTTC.

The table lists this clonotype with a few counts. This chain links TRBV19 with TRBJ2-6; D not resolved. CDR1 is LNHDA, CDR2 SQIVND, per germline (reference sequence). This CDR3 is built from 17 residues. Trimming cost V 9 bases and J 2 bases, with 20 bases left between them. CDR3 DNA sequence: TGTGCCAGCTCAGCTTATTCAAACCCCACTGGGGCCAACGTCCTGACTTTC. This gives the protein CASSAYSNPTGANVLTF.

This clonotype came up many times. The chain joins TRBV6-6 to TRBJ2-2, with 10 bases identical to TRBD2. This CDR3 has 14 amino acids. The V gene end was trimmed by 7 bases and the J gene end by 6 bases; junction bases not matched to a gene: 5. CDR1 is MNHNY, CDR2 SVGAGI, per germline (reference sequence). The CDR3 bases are TGTGCCAGCAAGACCGGGACTAGCGCCGGGGAGCTGTTTTTT. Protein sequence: CASKTGTSAGELFF.

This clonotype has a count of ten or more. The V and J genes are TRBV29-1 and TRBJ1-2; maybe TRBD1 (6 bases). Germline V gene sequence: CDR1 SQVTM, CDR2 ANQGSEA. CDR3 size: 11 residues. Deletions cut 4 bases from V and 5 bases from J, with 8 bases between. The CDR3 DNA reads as TGCAGCGTTGTAGGACAGTATGGCTACACCTTC. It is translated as CSVVGQYGYTF.

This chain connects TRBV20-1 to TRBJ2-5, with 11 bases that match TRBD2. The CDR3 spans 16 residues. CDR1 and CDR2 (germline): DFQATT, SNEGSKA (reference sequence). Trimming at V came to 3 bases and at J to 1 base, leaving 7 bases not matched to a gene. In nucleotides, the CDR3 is TGCAGTGCTAGTCGACTAGCGGGGACTCTCCAAGAGACCCAGTACTTC. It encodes CSASRLAGTLQETQYF.

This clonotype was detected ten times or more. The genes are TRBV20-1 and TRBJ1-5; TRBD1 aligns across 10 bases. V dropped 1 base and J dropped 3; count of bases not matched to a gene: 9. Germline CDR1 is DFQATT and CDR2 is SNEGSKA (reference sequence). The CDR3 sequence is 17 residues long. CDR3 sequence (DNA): TGCAGTGCTAGAGTTCCGCCGGGACAGGGGTACAATCAGCCCCAGCATTTT. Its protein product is CSARVPPGQGYNQPQHF.